The 23 T cell receptor beta chains in this list originate from one sample, sequenced in a study of blood T cells in healthy people across ages. A second PCR of 7 to 11 cycles used a sample-barcoded 5' primer and a J-beta primer mix. TCRdb re-derived calls from the 5' RACE reads in MiXCR, one entry per CDR3 protein. The sample lists 1.5 million to 2 million distinct CDR3 sequences, around 42% seen once, with 20% to 25% in the top ten. Sequences were obtained from blood. These receptors were taken from a human donor in good health.

This clonotype was picked up one time. CDR3: CASSIDLPGASSPLHF. DNA of the CDR3: TGTGCCAGTAGTATAGATTTGCCGGGGGCGAGTTCACCCCTCCACTTT. The genes are TRBV19 and TRBJ1-6; D is possibly TRBD1 (6 bases). The CDR3 has 16 amino acids. CDR1 and CDR2 from the germline V gene are LNHDA and SQIVND (reference sequence). The V and J ends lost 0 bases and 9 bases respectively, with 15 bases between them.

This clonotype occurred a few times. The CDR3 region is CASSLKFSEGADTQYF. CDR3 DNA sequence: TGCGCCAGCAGCTTGAAATTCTCCGAGGGGGCAGATACGCAGTATTTT. The chain carries TRBV5-1 and TRBJ2-3, with D maybe TRBD1 (6 bases). The CDR3 length is 16 residues. Trimming removed 1 base at V and 4 bases at J, with 16 bases between. Germline V gene sequence: CDR1 SGHRS, CDR2 YFSETQ.

This clonotype was counted a few times. This chain joins TRBV7-9 and TRBJ2-5, with D perhaps matching TRBD2 (5 bases). CDR1 and CDR2 (germline): SEHNR, FQNEAQ (reference sequence). Deletions cut 5 bases from V and 1 base from J, with 11 bases between. CDR3 size: 14 residues. In nucleotides, the CDR3 is TGTGCCAGCAGCCCCGGGGTTTTCCAAGAGACCCAGTACTTC. As protein: CASSPGVFQETQYF.

This clonotype came up a few times. The chain recombines TRBV6-1 with TRBJ2-5, with 11 bases matching TRBD2. V dropped 6 bases and J dropped 0; count of bases not matched to a gene: 3. Germline CDR1 MNHNS, CDR2 SASEGT. The CDR3 extends over 15 amino acids. The CDR3 DNA follows: TGTGCCAGCAGACGGACTAGCGGGTACCAAGAGACCCAGTACTTC. It specifies CASRRTSGYQETQYF.

This clonotype has only a few counts. Germline is not matched at one junction end, which may reflect a read error. The rearrangement uses TRBV7-9 and TRBJ2-6; TRBD1 might be the D (5 bases). Germline values: CDR1 SEHNR, CDR2 FQNEAQ (reference sequence). CDR3 length: 15 residues. The CDR3 protein is CASSSGFSGANALTF. CDR3 in DNA: TGTGCCAGCAGCTCAGGATTCTCTGGGGCCAACGCCCTGACTTTC.

The gene calls are TRBV11-2 and TRBJ2-5; the match to TRBD2 covers 11 bases. The germline CDR1 and CDR2 sequences are SGHAT and FQNNGV. J gave up 3 bases and V 0 bases, and 3 bases lay outside the gene matches. This CDR3 has 16 residues. The CDR3 DNA follows: TGTGCCAGCAGCTTAGAGGGGACTAGCGGTAAAGAGACCCAGTACTTC. The encoded protein is CASSLEGTSGKETQYF.

The chain carries TRBV7-2 and TRBJ2-5; TRBD2 matches at 12 bases. CDR3 length: 17 residues. Germline trimming cut 1 base from V and 2 bases from J; bases unmatched to any gene: 5. Germline V gene data show CDR1 as SGHTA and CDR2 as FQGNSA. DNA of the CDR3: TGTGCCAGCAGCTTAGGACTAGCGGGGGTGCGTCAAGAGACCCAGTACTTC. This codes for CASSLGLAGVRQETQYF.

Remarks on this clonotype: A much more abundant neighbour one base away suggests this may be a read error. The rearrangement uses TRBV28 and TRBJ2-5, with a weak D call TRBD1 (5 bases). CDR1 is MDHEN and CDR2 is SYDVKM in the germline V gene. The CDR3 runs 13 residues. CDR3 amino acids: CASGFAQGKTQYF. The DNA for the CDR3 is TGTGCCAGCGGTTTTGCCCAGGGCAAGACCCAGTACTTC. Variable domain in full (rest from reference TRBV28 and TRBJ2-5): DVKVTQSSRYLVKRTGEKVFLECVQDMDHENMFWYRQDPGLGLRLIYFSYDVKMKEKGDIPEGYSVSREKKERFSLILESASTNQTSMYLCASGFAQGKTQYFGPGTRLLVL.

V gene TRBV7-2 combines with J gene TRBJ2-1, with 7 positions matching TRBD2. Germline V lookup: CDR1 SGHTA, CDR2 FQGNSA. V lost 3 bases to trimming and J lost 9 bases; unmatched junction nucleotides: 11. This CDR3 has 15 residues. CDR3 loop: CASSLLERGILEQFF. The CDR3 bases are TGTGCCAGCAGCTTGTTGGAGCGGGGTATCCTTGAGCAGTTCTTC.

This clonotype has ten or more counts. The chain links TRBV4-3 to TRBJ2-3; D not resolved. The CDR3 extends over 14 amino acids. In germline, CDR1 is LGHNA, CDR2 YSLEER. V was trimmed by 1 base and J by 2 bases, leaving 7 bases between them. CDR3 in amino acids: CASSQVGDTDTQYF. CDR3 DNA: TGCGCCAGCAGCCAAGTTGGAGACACAGATACGCAGTATTTT.

The gene calls are TRBV7-8 and TRBJ2-3; 12 bases fit TRBD2. In germline, CDR1 is SGHVS, CDR2 FQNEAQ. Trimming at V came to 4 bases and at J to 3 bases, leaving 8 bases not matched to a gene. CDR3 length: 17 residues. The chain's CDR3 is CASSSRTSGVKTDTQYF. CDR3 coding DNA: TGTGCCAGCAGCTCCAGGACTAGCGGGGTAAAAACAGATACGCAGTATTTT. The complete variable domain, with remaining parts taken from reference TRBV7-8 and TRBJ2-3, reads GAGVSQSPRYKVAKRGQDVALRCDPISGHVSLFWYQQALGQGPEFLTYFQNEAQLDKSGLPSDRFFAERPEGSVSTLKIQRTQQEDSAVYLCASSSRTSGVKTDTQYFGPGTRLTVL.

The chain has TRBV6-2 or TRBV6-3 and TRBJ1-2; no firm D call. Germline V lookup: CDR1 MNHEY, CDR2 SVGEGT. This CDR3 spans 15 amino acids. V lost 4 bases and J 6 bases, leaving 18 bases between the germline ends. The CDR3 DNA sequence: TGTGCCAGCAGTTTACTATACGACAATTGCGATGGCTACACCTTC. Translated, it gives CASSLLYDNCDGYTF.

As for this clonotype: A read error may be the cause here, since a much bigger clone is one base away. The chain couples TRBV7-9 to TRBJ2-7; 7 positions match TRBD1. J lost 4 bases, V lost 4 bases, and 4 bases had no gene match. CDR1 SEHNR and CDR2 FQNEAQ come from the germline V gene (reference sequence). This CDR3 has 13 residues. CDR3 bases: TGTGCCAGCAGCTCGGGACAGAAGTACGAGCAGTACTTC. Protein sequence: CASSSGQKYEQYF.

This clonotype was seen only a few times. The V and J genes are TRBV14 and TRBJ2-7; no firm D call. CDR3 length equals 14 residues. Trimming stripped 4 bases from V and 3 bases from J, with 13 bases between. Germline lookup yields CDR1 SGHDN and CDR2 FVKESK. The chain's CDR3 is CASSPGSMFYEQYF. The DNA for the CDR3 is TGTGCCAGCAGCCCAGGATCGATGTTCTACGAGCAGTACTTC.

About this clonotype itself: The junction does not match germline at one end; this may be a read error. DNA of the CDR3: TGTGCCAGCAGCCAGGTGGACACCGGGGAGCGGTTTTTT. Translation gives CASSQVDTGERFF. V is TRBV2 and J is TRBJ2-2; D possibly uses TRBD1 or TRBD2 (5 bases each). CDR3 length: 13 residues. Germline V gene sequence: CDR1 SNHLY, CDR2 FYNNEI.

This clonotype showed up just a few times. J is TRBJ2-4 and V is TRBV6-4; D remains unclear. Trimming took 6 bases from V and 6 from J, leaving 15 bases between them. The CDR3 has 14 residues. Germline V CDR1 and CDR2: MRHNA, SNTAGT. The CDR3 DNA is TGTGCCAGCAGCGTCTTCCAGGATTCAAACATTCAGTACTTC. It is translated as CASSVFQDSNIQYF.

This clonotype was detected a few times. The rearrangement joins TRBV4-1 to TRBJ1-1; D remains unclear. The CDR3 contains 14 residues. Trimming removed 0 bases from V and 1 base from J, with 6 bases in between. Germline CDR1 MGHRA, CDR2 YSYEKL. For the CDR3, the DNA is TGCGCCAGCAGCCAAGATCAGAGGAACACTGAAGCTTTCTTT. Translation gives CASSQDQRNTEAFF.

The chain recombines TRBV4-3 with TRBJ2-3; possible D gene TRBD2, 6 bases. The germline CDR1 and CDR2 sequences are LGHNA and YSLEER. V lost 1 base, J lost 5 bases, and 13 bases lay in between. The CDR3 has 15 residues. CDR3 amino acids: CASSQVGVAVDTQYF. DNA of the CDR3: TGCGCCAGCAGCCAAGTCGGGGTAGCGGTAGATACGCAGTATTTT.

This clonotype came up a few times. This chain uses TRBV24-1 with TRBJ2-7; D tentatively reads TRBD1 or TRBD2 (5 bases each). CDR1 and CDR2 from the germline V gene are KGHDR and SFDVKD. Between the trimmed V and J ends, which lost 3 bases and 2 bases, there was a span of 13 bases. The CDR3 has 15 residues. This chain's CDR3 is CATSDGDLPPYEQYF. As DNA, the CDR3 is TGTGCCACCAGTGATGGGGACCTTCCCCCCTACGAGCAGTACTTC.

This clonotype appeared a few times. The CDR3 protein is CAVRVSGSTDTQYF. For the CDR3, the DNA is TGTGCCGTTCGAGTGTCGGGCAGCACAGATACGCAGTATTTT. The chain uses TRBV6-1 and TRBJ2-3; unclear D gene. In germline, CDR1 is MNHNS, CDR2 SASEGT. CDR3 length: 14 amino acids. V was shortened by 11 bases and J by 0 bases, with 15 bases between the two germline ends.

The J gene is TRBJ2-2, the V gene TRBV7-3, with D maybe TRBD2 (5 bases). Trimming left V 2 bases short and J 3 bases short, with 13 bases between. This CDR3 contains 16 residues. Germline CDR1 SGHTA, CDR2 FQGTGA. Written as DNA, the CDR3 is TGTGCCAGCAGCTTACCAAGCGGAGATCACACCGGGGAGCTGTTTTTT. Residues: CASSLPSGDHTGELFF.

The J gene is TRBJ1-4, the V gene TRBV25-1; 7 nucleotides line up with TRBD1. The CDR3 runs to 14 residues. Germline V gene lookup returns CDR1 MGHDK and CDR2 SYGVNS. The ends lost 7 bases at V and 5 bases at J; junction bases unmatched: 7. As DNA, the CDR3 is TGTGCCAGCACCTCGGGACAGTGGAATGAAAAACTGTTTTTT. This encodes CASTSGQWNEKLFF.

The rearrangement uses TRBV5-6 and TRBJ1-2; 8 nucleotides align to TRBD1. The length of the CDR3 is 15 residues. From germline, CDR1 is SGHDT and CDR2 YYEEEE. The V segment lost 0 bases and the J segment 7 bases; nucleotides outside the gene matches: 8. The CDR3 sequence: CASSLGPGQGVGYTF. The CDR3 bases are TGTGCCAGCAGCTTGGGTCCCGGACAGGGTGTTGGCTACACCTTC.